What follows describes a single T cell receptor beta chain. This CDR3 comprises 12 residues. Germline V gene data show CDR1 as KGHSH and CDR2 as LQKENI. Trimming cost V 4 bases and J 8 bases; bases outside gene matches: 2. The method was immunoSEQ multiplex PCR; TCRdb's version includes in-frame clones alone and lacks a portion of them. The sample shows approximately 150,000 clones, 80% of them seen only once. The sample originates from a study of blood T cell repertoires in COVID-19. The TCR was taken from a man in his 70s who had recovered from COVID-19. The sample comprised peripheral blood. V is TRBV18 and J is TRBJ2-1, with 7 bases fitting TRBD2. DNA of the CDR3: TGTGCCAGCTCACTTGGGAGGGATGAGCAGTTCTTC. This codes for CASSLGRDEQFF.